This T cell receptor beta chain appears in the sequencing data of a study of blood T cell repertoires in COVID-19 (dated by TCRdb to the early 2020s). Turning to the overall study: Collaborator samples came from the United States, Italy and Spain and covered acute and convalescent phases of COVID-19. The prospective study material was composed of cDNA or gDNA derived from T cells, B-cell-depleted T cells, or PBMCs. Deeply sampled blood TCRbeta repertoires from subjects exposed to, actively infected with, or recovered from COVID-19 were included in the dataset. A freely available public database, intended as a resource for researchers studying the immune response to SARS-CoV-2, is where the repertoires were released. The samples were drawn from two sources: the first 160 participants of the ongoing ImmuneRACE study, and fewer than 1,500 subjects contributed by 6 global collaborators. Sample metadata almost always included a de-identified subject ID, COVID-19 status, age in years and sex. Where HLA class I and class II types were available, the types were taken from metadata supplied by the sample provider, not from assay-based typing.

TCRbeta CDR3 regions were amplified from genomic DNA using the immunoSEQ Assay, a bias-controlled multiplex PCR. As for the original processing: Within the assay, amplification of reference gene primers was used to estimate how many nucleated cells each sample contained. To quantify the absolute abundance of each unique TCRbeta CDR3 rearrangement, sequence reads were collapsed and filtered. For each sample, productive Simpson clonality was calculated by taking the square root of Simpson's diversity index across productive rearrangements. TCRdb obtained this table from immuneACCESS and retained in-frame rearrangements with V and J assigned. These tables miss some clones; where compared with another copy, unresolved V genes account for less than half of the shortfall, and the remainder is unexplained. The V and J calls and clone size are taken from that table; D and trimming were inferred from the DNA. This sample has a few hundred thousand clones in its table, and approximately 90% of those were observed once. Of the sample, approximately 1% is held by the ten largest clones.

A remark on this clone: No antigen is known for it. It has no much larger one-base neighbor in the sample; base qualities were not kept.

Trimming at the junction amounts to 4 bases on V and 4 bases on J, and the germline ends lie 16 bases apart. Including cysteine and phenylalanine, the CDR3 has 15 amino acids. Only the CDR3 DNA stays, 45 bases, in frame from base 1. Reading the germline V gene gives CDR1 MNHEY and CDR2 SVGAGI. General conclusions and limits of the study: The quantity of clinical and demographic metadata differed by source and by participant and was supplied without curation.

Enrolling through a virtual design, the prospective study's participants ranged in age from roughly 18 to 89 years and lived across some 22 United States geographic areas. In the prospective study, cohorts were assigned on the basis of participant-reported clinical history obtained from a screening survey and a study questionnaire. For ImmuneRACE Cohort 3, a participant was defined as recovered based on two consecutive negative NP/OP PCR tests, clearance by a healthcare professional, or resolution of symptoms. In the prospective study, mobile phlebotomists collected whole blood, serum and a nasopharyngeal or oropharyngeal swab from each participant. Participants in the prospective study had the option to provide additional blood draws and questionnaires over a 2-month period. Prospective study blood samples were shipped either frozen or at room temperature before DNA extraction.

The material sequenced was PBMCs or T cells enriched from blood (not recorded which). This receptor was identified in a man younger than 35 who had recovered from COVID-19. This sequence uses TRBV6-5 and TRBJ1-2; a tentative D call is TRBD1 (6 bases match). The CDR3 reads CASSLGHLLPYGYTF. The DNA reads TGTGCCAGCAGTTTGGGACATCTATTGCCCTATGGCTACACCTTC.